The T cell receptor (beta chain) under discussion was sequenced for a study of blood T cell repertoires in COVID-19. Whole-study context: COVID-19 samples collected from the United States, Italy and Spain covered acute and convalescent phases. In each case, the material was cDNA or gDNA derived from T cells, B-cell-depleted T cells, or PBMCs.

The CDR3 is 14 amino acids. Trimming cost V 4 bases and J 7 bases, with 17 bases left between them. Germline V gene lookup returns CDR1 SGHRS and CDR2 YFSETQ. Recruits, aged roughly 18 to 90 years, lived in around 24 US areas. In the original analysis: Counts of nucleated cells, estimated from reference gene primer amplification, were obtained. Clones were read by immunoSEQ multiplex PCR, and TCRdb kept only the in-frame ones, dropping some. Clone size and the V and J calls come from that table; the DNA yielded D and trimming. In the table there are fewer than 350,000 clones, around 87% of which are singletons.

Sequenced material: PBMCs or T cells enriched from blood (not recorded which). This clonotype was sampled from a woman under 30 with acute COVID-19. The chain couples TRBV5-1 to TRBJ2-5; tentative D call: TRBD2 (6 bases). The CDR3 region is CASSAGTPIGTQYF. CDR3 DNA sequence: TGCGCCAGCAGCGCCGGGACTCCCATAGGGACCCAGTACTTC.